The T cell receptor (beta chain) described here comes from a study of OX40 agonist ivuxolimab in advanced cancers. About the study: Intravenous ivuxolimab was administered to patients every 2 weeks at 0.01 to 10 mg/kg. Partial responses occurred in three patients (one hepatocellular carcinoma, two cutaneous melanoma).

Trimming removed 4 bases at V and 7 bases at J, with 17 bases between. The CDR3 consists of 15 residues. CDR1 and CDR2 from the germline V gene are MGHRA and YSYEKL. This table comes from immunoSEQ multiplex PCR, and its TCRdb copy is limited to in-frame clones, with some not included. The sample consists of about 140,000 clones, approximately 94% of them appearing once. Whole-study findings and limits: Certain nonresponders likewise exhibited a low normalized T-cell clonal expansion.

Remarks on this clone: Its matching antigen is unknown.

The chain is built from TRBV4-1 and TRBJ1-3; perhaps TRBD1 as D (5 bases). The source is an adult with an advanced solid tumor such as melanoma, head and neck, liver or kidney cancer. The starting material was CD4+ or CD8+ T cells sorted from blood, obtained in a trial of the OX40 agonist ivuxolimab. The CDR3 here is CASSPDRDPRNTIYF. The CDR3 DNA reads TGCGCCAGCAGCCCAGACCGGGACCCACGGAACACCATATATTTT.